This T cell receptor (beta chain) was obtained from a study of cytomegalovirus exposure and HLA in healthy donors. Study background: There were 90 million to 140 million unique TCR beta sequences, drawn from about 190 million T cells, in an earlier analysis.

Germline CDR1 LGHNA, CDR2 YSLEER. The CDR3 runs 16 residues. Germline trimming cut 2 bases from V and 2 bases from J; bases unmatched to any gene: 6. Researchers ran the PCR with 60 Vbeta and 13 Jbeta primers. Assay used: immunoSEQ multiplex PCR; TCRdb lists only in-frame clones, some missing. In total, the table holds fewer than 60,000 clones. The chain carries TRBV4-3 and TRBJ2-3, with 8 bases that match TRBD2. The sample was PBMCs. The receptor was isolated from a woman in her thirties or forties in good health and CMV-seronegative. The CDR3 protein is CASSQSSGSPTDTQYF. CDR3 bases: TGCGCCAGCAGCCAAAGCAGCGGGAGCCCCACAGATACGCAGTATTTT.